A single TCR beta chain is shown here with its context. The data are from a study of cytomegalovirus exposure and HLA in healthy donors. The PCR contained 60 Vbeta and 13 Jbeta primers. Repertoires were generated with immunoSEQ multiplex PCR, while TCRdb's copy carries only in-frame clones and drops some. The data show over 250,000 clones, with roughly two thirds seen just once and 2% to 2.5% held by the top ten. This sequence originates from a female donor in good health and CMV-seronegative. The sequencing sample was made of PBMCs.

In nucleotides, the CDR3 is TGTGCCAGCTCCCTAGGTAGCACCCTCTCCACAGATACGCAGTATTTT. Translating gives CASSLGSTLSTDTQYF. The rearrangement uses TRBV27 and TRBJ2-3; no firm D call. The length of the CDR3 is 16 residues. V gave up 8 bases and J gave up 2 bases, with 20 bases separating them. Germline loops: CDR1 MNHEY, CDR2 SMNVEV (reference sequence).